This entry describes one TCR beta chain. The target antigen is unknown. This entry belongs to a study of cytomegalovirus exposure and HLA in healthy donors. Overall study context: Previous work identified 117 million unique TCR beta sequences from about 200 million T cells. Study-wide points: Later genetic work tied a missense DCLRE1C variant to beta-chain V and J trimming. The study designated 150 or so TCR beta chains cytomegalovirus-associated.

CDR3 size: 16 residues. Germline lookup yields CDR1 SGDLS and CDR2 YYNGEE. Trimming removed 4 bases at V and 0 bases at J, with 11 bases between. The PCR contained 60 Vbeta and 13 Jbeta primers. The assay was immunoSEQ multiplex PCR, and TCRdb's table has in-frame clones only and misses some. Here the sample spans approximately 200,000 clones, more than 75% being singletons. The sample was PBMCs. V usage is TRBV9 and J usage is TRBJ2-6; no definite D call. This receptor was taken from a woman in her forties or fifties in good health and CMV-seropositive. The CDR3 DNA sequence: TGTGCCAGCAGCCCCAGATGGAGCTCTGGGGCCAACGTCCTGACTTTC. Residues: CASSPRWSSGANVLTF.